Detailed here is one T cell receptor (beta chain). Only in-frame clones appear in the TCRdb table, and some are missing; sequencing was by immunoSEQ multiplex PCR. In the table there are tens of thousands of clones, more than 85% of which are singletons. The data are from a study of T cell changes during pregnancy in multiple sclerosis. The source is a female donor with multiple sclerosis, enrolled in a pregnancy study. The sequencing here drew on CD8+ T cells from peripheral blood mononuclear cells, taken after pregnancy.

This chain's CDR3 is CASSPPEGYTF. In DNA form, the CDR3 reads TGTGCCAGCTCACCACCGGAGGGCTACACCTTC. The V and J genes are TRBV18 and TRBJ1-2, with D uncertain. The germline V and J ends were trimmed by 0 bases and 8 bases, with 4 bases remaining between them. From germline, CDR1 is KGHSH and CDR2 LQKENI. The CDR3 covers 11 residues. Full variable domain (rest looked up from reference TRBV18 and TRBJ1-2): NAGVMQNPRHLVRRRGQEARLRCSPMKGHSHVYWYRQLPEEGLKFMVYLQKENIIDESGMPKERFSAEFPKEGPSILRIQQVVRGDSAAYFCASSPPEGYTFGSGTRLTVV.